This TCR beta chain is from a study of regulatory T cells in long-lasting Graves disease. The TCR beta library used iRepertoire HTBI primers with Arm-PCR amplification of CDR3. Each CDR3 protein is one row after TCRdb ran MiXCR on the multiplex PCR reads. Of 410,000 or so distinct CDR3 sequences in the sample, 15% were seen once. This clonotype was seen at least ten times. CDR1 GTSNPN and CDR2 SVGIG come from the germline V gene (reference sequence). CDR3 length: 13 amino acids. The junction had 7 bases not matched to a gene; V was cut back by 5 bases and J by 7 bases. The time point was: newly diagnosed GD, antithyroid drugs for less than 3 months. RNA from PBMCs was the source of the TCR library. These records were also assigned to another study, of T cells in Graves' hyperthyroidism and ophthalmopathy.

The chain carries TRBV30 and TRBJ1-2; TRBD1 matches 10 bases. The source was peripheral blood mononuclear cells (PBMCs), collected at new diagnosis, from a patient treated with antithyroid drugs. This sequence originates from a woman aged 25 to 39 with Graves disease. CDR3 amino acids: CAWETGGLGGYTF. In DNA form, the CDR3 reads TGTGCCTGGGAGACAGGGGGCCTGGGTGGCTACACCTTC.